This T cell receptor (beta chain) was sequenced for a study of blood T cell repertoires in COVID-19 (dated by TCRdb to 2020 to 2022). Background on the whole study: Samples covering the acute and convalescent phases of COVID-19 were provided by collaborators in the United States, Italy and Spain. Samples came from the ongoing ImmuneRACE study (first 160 participants) plus 1,254 subjects from 6 global collaborators. Where available, HLA class I and class II types were taken from metadata supplied by the sample provider and were not determined by assay-based typing. The prospective study material was composed of cDNA or gDNA derived from T cells, B-cell-depleted T cells, or PBMCs. The dataset comprised deeply sampled blood TCRbeta repertoires from subjects exposed to, actively infected with, or recovered from COVID-19. Nearly every sample came with metadata listing a de-identified subject ID, COVID-19 status, age in years and sex. The repertoires were released in a freely available public database meant as a resource for research on the immune response to SARS-CoV-2. Paper-wide results and their limitations: Clinical and demographic metadata were provided uncurated, with the amount varying by source and participant.

From cysteine to phenylalanine, the CDR3 is 15 amino acids long. This entry keeps only the CDR3 DNA: 45 bases, framed from base 1. As encoded in the germline V gene (reference sequence), CDR1 is LNHDA while CDR2 is SQIVND. Trimmed from V: 1 base; trimmed from J: 2 bases; junction bases lacking a gene match: 2. TCRbeta CDR3 regions were amplified from genomic DNA by means of the immunoSEQ Assay, a bias-controlled multiplex PCR. On the authors' methods: The number of nucleated cells in each sample was estimated by amplification of reference gene primers within the assay. To quantify the absolute abundance of each unique TCRbeta CDR3 rearrangement, sequence reads were collapsed and filtered. For each sample, productive Simpson clonality was calculated as the square root of Simpson's diversity index across productive rearrangements. TCRdb's version of the immuneACCESS table is confined to in-frame rearrangements and falls short of the full clone set. An unresolved V gene accounts for under half of the shortfall where checked; the remainder is of unknown origin. V and J calls and clone size follow that table, whereas D and trimming were derived from the DNA. Recorded for this sample are around 97,000 clones; around nine tenths of them occurred a single time. Over 15% of the sample belongs to the ten largest clones.

In the case of this clone: What antigen it recognizes has not been identified. The input lacks base qualities; no much larger clone sits a single base away.

The collaborating institutions used their own protocols to collect whole blood in K2EDTA tubes. Collaborator samples were shipped for TCRbeta analysis as frozen whole blood, isolated PBMCs, or DNA extracted from either sample type. The V gene is TRBV19 and the J gene is TRBJ1-1; the central 9 bases match TRBD1. Sequences were obtained from peripheral blood. This clonotype was obtained from a woman older than 75 in a cohort sampled during active COVID-19. Here is the DNA: TGTGCCAGTAGTATAGGGACAGGGGTTAACACTGAAGCTTTCTTT. Its translation reads: CASSIGTGVNTEAFF.